This is a list of T cell receptor beta chains from one sample in a study of regulatory T cells after allogeneic stem cell transplantation. TCRdb re-derived calls from the 5' RACE reads in MiXCR, one entry per CDR3 protein. This sample has some 5,000 distinct CDR3 sequences, with 95% to 97% found just once. This sample comprised sorted CD4+ T cells from blood (whether regulatory or conventional is not recorded), obtained 30 days after allogeneic stem cell transplant. The source of these receptors is a human patient who had an allogeneic stem cell transplant, so the T cells may come from the graft donor. The CDR3 runs from the conserved cysteine through the conserved F or W. Fields, in order: CDR3 length, V gene, D gene, J gene, clone size, CDR3 DNA, CDR3 protein. D genes are given only for firm matches. A clone size is listed for some rows: how often the clone was seen (once, few, many), or a class if it is expanded.

CDR3 length: 14
V gene: TRBV28
D gene: .
J gene: TRBJ1-5
clone size: .
CDR3 DNA: TGTGCCAGCAGTCCACAGAGGCGGGAGCAGCCCCAGCATTTC
CDR3 protein: CASSPQRREQPQHF

CDR3 length: 13
V gene: TRBV19
D gene: .
J gene: TRBJ2-7
clone size: .
CDR3 DNA: TGTGCCCGTAGTATAGGTATCACCTACGAGCAGTACTTC
CDR3 protein: CARSIGITYEQYF

CDR3 length: 15
V gene: TRBV20-1
D gene: TRBD2
J gene: TRBJ2-3
clone size: .
CDR3 DNA: TGCAGCACTAGGGAGACAGCGGGAGGGGGAGATACGCAGTATTTT
CDR3 protein: CSTRETAGGGDTQYF

CDR3 length: 15
V gene: TRBV20-1
D gene: .
J gene: TRBJ2-5
clone size: .
CDR3 DNA: TGCAGGGCCACGCCGACGAGCGGCGGCCAAGAGACCCAGTACTTC
CDR3 protein: CRATPTSGGQETQYF

CDR3 length: 14
V gene: TRBV18
D gene: TRBD1
J gene: TRBJ1-2
clone size: large
CDR3 DNA: TGTGCCAGCTCCTCCTCGGACAGGGGGACTGGCTACACCTTC
CDR3 protein: CASSSSDRGTGYTF

CDR3 length: 18
V gene: TRBV5-1
D gene: TRBD2
J gene: TRBJ2-1
clone size: .
CDR3 DNA: TGCGCCAGCAGCTTGGGGACTAGAGGGAGTTTCTCCTGCAATGAGCAGGTCTTC
CDR3 protein: CASSLGTRGSFSCNEQVF

CDR3 length: 14
V gene: TRBV20-1
D gene: .
J gene: TRBJ2-1
clone size: .
CDR3 DNA: TGCAGCAGTGAAGTCCCGGGGCAGTTCTACGAGCAGTTCTTC
CDR3 protein: CSSEVPGQFYEQFF

CDR3 length: 15
V gene: TRBV2
D gene: .
J gene: TRBJ1-6
clone size: .
CDR3 DNA: TGCGCCGTCAGTCCTATGCGCTCATATAATACACCACTCCTCTTT
CDR3 protein: CAVSPMRSYNTPLLF

CDR3 length: 13
V gene: TRBV19
D gene: .
J gene: TRBJ2-7
clone size: .
CDR3 DNA: TGTGCCAGTAGGATGGGGAGCACCTACGAGCAGTACTTC
CDR3 protein: CASRMGSTYEQYF

CDR3 length: 14
V gene: TRBV5-1
D gene: TRBD1
J gene: TRBJ1-2
clone size: hyperexpanded
CDR3 DNA: TGCGCCAGCAGCTTGCAGGGGGGGAACTATGGCTACACCTTC
CDR3 protein: CASSLQGGNYGYTF

CDR3 length: 16
V gene: TRBV5-1
D gene: TRBD2
J gene: TRBJ2-7
clone size: .
CDR3 DNA: TGCGCCAGGCAACCGGGGACTAGCGGGAACTGCTACGAGCAGTACTTC
CDR3 protein: CARQPGTSGNCYEQYF

CDR3 length: 12
V gene: TRBV3-2
D gene: .
J gene: TRBJ2-1
clone size: .
CDR3 DNA: TGTGCCAGCAGCCCAGATTACAATGCGCAGTTCTTC
CDR3 protein: CASSPDYNAQFF

CDR3 length: 15
V gene: TRBV5-1
D gene: .
J gene: TRBJ2-7
clone size: once
CDR3 DNA: TGCGCCAGCAGCTTCCTACGCGGTTACATGTACGAGCAGTACTTC
CDR3 protein: CASSFLRGYMYEQYF

CDR3 length: 13
V gene: TRBV20-1
D gene: .
J gene: TRBJ2-3
clone size: .
CDR3 DNA: TGCAGGGCTGAGGTCAACACCACCCAGGAGCAGTATTTT
CDR3 protein: CRAEVNTTQEQYF

CDR3 length: 14
V gene: TRBV6-5
D gene: .
J gene: TRBJ1-4
clone size: .
CDR3 DNA: TGTTCCAGCAGCAGTCAGGGTACTCATGAAAACCTGTTTTTT
CDR3 protein: CSSSSQGTHENLFF

CDR3 length: 18
V gene: TRBV5-5
D gene: .
J gene: TRBJ2-2
clone size: .
CDR3 DNA: TGCGCCAGCAGGTTGTTGTGGACGATAAGAGAGTTCACCGGGGAGCTGGTTTTT
CDR3 protein: CASRLLWTIREFTGELVF

CDR3 length: 13
V gene: TRBV9
D gene: .
J gene: TRBJ2-7
clone size: .
CDR3 DNA: TGTGCCAGAAGCGCGGCTGCCGAACACGAGCAGTACTTC
CDR3 protein: CARSAAAEHEQYF

CDR3 length: 13
V gene: TRBV2
D gene: .
J gene: TRBJ2-3
clone size: .
CDR3 DNA: TGTACCAGCAGTTTTCACAGGGCAGCTACGCAGTATTTT
CDR3 protein: CTSSFHRAATQYF

CDR3 length: 15
V gene: TRBV6-5
D gene: TRBD2
J gene: TRBJ2-1
clone size: once
CDR3 DNA: TGTGCCAGCACGACCCGGGCGGGGGGGCAAGGTGAGCAGTTCTTC
CDR3 protein: CASTTRAGGQGEQFF

CDR3 length: 15
V gene: TRBV5-4
D gene: .
J gene: TRBJ2-5
clone size: .
CDR3 DNA: TGTGCCAGCTGCCTATCGGGCCAGGGTTCAGAGACCCAGTACTTC
CDR3 protein: CASCLSGQGSETQYF

CDR3 length: 16
V gene: TRBV5-1
D gene: .
J gene: TRBJ2-7
clone size: .
CDR3 DNA: TGCGCCACCAGCAGAGCCGCCGCGAGAGGATCCTACGAGCAGTACTTC
CDR3 protein: CATSRAAARGSYEQYF

CDR3 length: 13
V gene: TRBV6-5
D gene: .
J gene: TRBJ2-4
clone size: .
CDR3 DNA: TGTGCCAGCAGTCAGGGGAGCAAAAGCATTCAATACTTC
CDR3 protein: CASSQGSKSIQYF

CDR3 length: 13
V gene: TRBV6-5
D gene: TRBD2
J gene: TRBJ2-4
clone size: .
CDR3 DNA: TGTGCCAGCTCTCAGCGGCGCGGGAGCGTTCAGTACTTC
CDR3 protein: CASSQRRGSVQYF

CDR3 length: 14
V gene: TRBV6-2/TRBV6-3
D gene: .
J gene: TRBJ1-1
clone size: .
CDR3 DNA: TGTGCCAGCAGTCTGACAGCAATGAACACTGAAGATTTCTTT
CDR3 protein: CASSLTAMNTEDFF